The 8 T cell receptor beta chains presented below share a single source sample, sequenced in a study of T cells in Graves' hyperthyroidism and ophthalmopathy. From RNA transcripts, TCR beta CDR3 regions were amplified. The HTBI primer set drove a first-round RT-PCR of the TCR CDR3. TCRdb re-derived calls from the multiplex PCR reads in MiXCR, one entry per CDR3 protein. The repertoire has about 480,000 distinct CDR3 sequences, over 13% of them found once; the top ten carry less than 20%. Sequences were obtained from blood. The receptors were gathered from a woman aged 18-29 years with Graves' hyperthyroidism.

Ten or more counts support this clonotype. The chain links TRBV12-3 or TRBV12-4 to TRBJ2-7, with 9 bases that match TRBD2. The CDR3 length is 15 residues. The J segment lost 6 bases and the V segment lost 6 bases, leaving 12 bases of the junction unmatched. The DNA of the CDR3 is TGTGCCAGCAGCCCACCGGGACTAGCAGCTCGCGAGCAGTACGTC. Amino acids: CASSPPGLAAREQYV.

This clonotype showed up just a few times. The chain employs TRBV15 and TRBJ2-1, with 8 bases lining up with TRBD2. V gave up 10 bases and J gave up 4 bases; unmatched junction bases: 6. There are 13 residues in the CDR3. CDR1 is LNHNV, CDR2 YYDKDF, per germline (reference sequence). In DNA, the CDR3 is TGTGCCATTGAGCGGGAGCCGTACAATGAGCAGTTCTTC. Encoded protein: CAIEREPYNEQFF. Drawing the rest from reference TRBV15 and TRBJ2-1, the complete variable domain is DAMVIQNPRYQVTQFGKPVTLSCSQTLNHNVMYWYQQKSSQAPKLLFHYYDKDFNNEADTPDNFQSRRPNTSFCFLDIRSPGLGDTAMYLCAIEREPYNEQFFGPGTRLTVL.

This clonotype was seen many times. This rearrangement joins TRBV3-1 to TRBJ1-2, with 7 bases fitting TRBD1. Germline loops: CDR1 LGHDT, CDR2 YNNKEL (reference sequence). The CDR3 contains 15 residues. With V trimmed by 3 bases and J by 3 bases, 7 bases remained unmatched. DNA for the CDR3: TGTGCCAGCAGCCAGGGGGACAGCACGGACTATGGCTACACCTTC. Translated, it gives CASSQGDSTDYGYTF.

This clonotype appeared many times. V is TRBV5-1 and J is TRBJ2-7; 11 bases agree with TRBD1. The CDR3 spans 18 residues. Germline loops: CDR1 SGHRS, CDR2 YFSETQ. The junction had 19 bases not matched to a gene; V was cut back by 6 bases and J by 5 bases. CDR3 sequence (DNA): TGCGCCAGCACCCTCCAGGGGGGACAGGGGGTTTTAAGTGACGAGCAGTACTTC. Translated: CASTLQGGQGVLSDEQYF. Full variable domain (missing parts from reference TRBV5-1 and TRBJ2-7): KAGVTQTPRYLIKTRGQQVTLSCSPISGHRSVSWYQQTPGQGLQFLFEYFSETQRNKGNFPGRFSGRQFSNSRSEMNVSTLELGDSALYLCASTLQGGQGVLSDEQYFGPGTRLTVT.

This clonotype was detected many times. The chain has TRBV6-6 and TRBJ1-1; D gene ambiguous. The CDR3 loop spans 14 amino acids. In germline, CDR1 is MNHNY, CDR2 SVGAGI (reference sequence). Trimming removed 3 bases at V and 1 base at J, with 9 bases between. The DNA of the CDR3 is TGTGCCAGCAGTTATTGGGGTTCGAACACTGAAGCTTTCTTT. It yields the protein CASSYWGSNTEAFF.

This clonotype was recorded many times. V usage is TRBV11-2 and J usage is TRBJ1-3, with 7 nucleotides matching TRBD1. The CDR3 has 15 residues. V lost 7 bases, J lost 8 bases, and 14 bases stayed unmatched. Germline CDR1 and CDR2: SGHAT and FQNNGV. CDR3 nucleotide sequence: TGTGCCAGCACCCCTTTGGACAGGAGAGACGACACCATATATTTT. Protein product: CASTPLDRRDDTIYF.

V is TRBV10-1 and J is TRBJ2-1; 11 positions agree with TRBD2. The J segment lost 6 bases and the V segment lost 5 bases, leaving 6 bases of the junction unmatched. In germline, CDR1 is WNHNN, CDR2 SYGVQD (reference sequence). This CDR3 contains 15 residues. The CDR3 DNA follows: TGCGCCAGCAGTATCGGGACTAGCGGCCTCAATGAGCAGTTCTTC. This gives the protein CASSIGTSGLNEQFF.

This sequence joins TRBV7-3 and TRBJ2-3, with 7 bases matching TRBD2. The germline V gene has CDR1 SGHTA and CDR2 FQGTGA. J lost 5 bases, V lost 4 bases, and 9 bases had no gene match. The CDR3 spans 15 residues. CDR3 bases: TGTGCCAGCAGCTCCCGGACTAGATCGGAAGATACGCAGTATTTT. The encoded protein is CASSSRTRSEDTQYF.